This TCR beta chain was sequenced during a study of cytomegalovirus exposure and HLA in healthy donors. As for the study in general: A preliminary data release comprised around 90 million unique TCRs obtained from HLA-typed donors.

The junction had 10 bases not matched to a gene; V was cut back by 5 bases and J by 13 bases. Germline lookup yields CDR1 MNHEY and CDR2 SMNVEV (reference sequence). The CDR3 contains 14 residues. Donors were ostensibly healthy at sampling, although undocumented immune exposures were probable. Study-wide results and limits: The classifier reportedly diagnosed cytomegalovirus status with high specificity and sensitivity. Near-uniform donor sequencing depth was presumed by presence/absence analyses.

The study ran its PCR with 60 Vbeta and 13 Jbeta primers. Clones were read by immunoSEQ multiplex PCR, and TCRdb kept only the in-frame ones, dropping some. Of approximately 170,000 clones listed, approximately 71% were seen once; the top ten hold 1.5%. Turning to this clone: Its antigen remains unknown.

The sequence came from a girl aged 5-17 years in good health and CMV-seronegative. The sequenced sample consisted of PBMCs. This chain joins TRBV27 and TRBJ1-6; TRBD1 aligns across 8 bases. CDR3 loop: CASSIMDRALPLHF. The CDR3 bases are TGTGCCAGCAGTATAATGGACAGGGCCCTTCCCCTCCACTTT.